The TCR beta chain under discussion was sequenced for a study of cytomegalovirus exposure and HLA in healthy donors (dated 2017 in TCRdb). About the study as a whole: According to a later analysis, one platform produced both the roughly 130 validation repertoires and the 550 to 800 repertoires of the first cohort. The study was designed to test whether signatures of past pathogen exposure could be identified by cataloging public T cell receptors. A separate validation cohort of approximately 120 different subjects was used in addition to the roughly 670-subject first cohort. The study combined high-throughput TCR immunosequencing, statistical association of individual TCRs with disease status, and machine learning to predict cytomegalovirus infection status.

Comment on this clone: Its antigen specificity is not known. Base qualities were left out, and no much larger clone turns up one base away.

The germline V gene (reference sequence) provides CDR1 MNHNY and CDR2 SVGAGI. From its cysteine to its phenylalanine, the CDR3 spans 15 amino acids. The sequence is cut down to CDR3 DNA, 45 bases in frame from base 1. The trim is 2 bases for V and 7 bases for J, with a gap of 15 bases between the germline ends. Separate from the approximately 700-subject first cohort, the validation cohort of 90 to 150 subjects was the group to which the donors belonged. The library was prepared using the immunoSEQ multiplex PCR assay. The study's own analysis went as follows. A statistical classification framework was built to diagnose cytomegalovirus status from the catalog of TCR beta chain sequences. Imported from immuneACCESS, the table was reduced by TCRdb to in-frame sequences with V and J called. These copies leave out some clones; in studies compared against another copy, an unresolved V gene accounts for under half, and the cause of the remainder is not known. The V and J calls and clone size are taken from that table; D and trimming were inferred from the DNA. A total of roughly 49,000 clones appear in this sample, around 94% of them only once. Around 8% of the sample is held by the ten biggest clonotypes.

The investigation overall reported the following: Subsequent analysis determined that TCRs grouped into clusters in the first cohort also showed a tendency toward co-occurrence across the approximately 110 validation repertoires, and roughly 95% of cluster scores exceeded 0. The validation cohort had no HLA typing available for a later analysis, so co-occurrence within that cohort was assessed over all 110 or so repertoires. While some public TCRs were present in many individuals, most TCR sequences turned up only very rarely across donors. In the study, around 150 TCR beta chains were listed as associated with cytomegalovirus. In vitro tests confirmed that a few of the cytomegalovirus-associated TCR beta chains recognize cytomegalovirus antigens. In both the original and validation cohorts, the classifier was reported to diagnose cytomegalovirus status with high specificity and sensitivity. The authors suggested that the approach could potentially be generalized to other disease states and immunological phenotypes.

In this chain, TRBV6-6 is recombined with TRBJ1-5; the D segment could be TRBD1, given 5 matching bases. The source material was PBMCs. The clonotype comes from a woman aged 18-29 years in good health and CMV-seropositive. The encoded CDR3 is CASSYLGGKGQPQHF. The sequenced DNA is TGTGCCAGCAGTTACCTCGGGGGTAAGGGCCAGCCCCAGCATTTT.